This T cell receptor (beta chain) was captured in a study of shared clonotypes between healthy human individuals. Turning to the study itself: Sampling drew on donors who were two women and three men aged 18 to 49.

General study results and limits: Lower generation probabilities were found for non-shared clonotypes than for those shared by all four donors. Across subsets, estimated richness was generally greater for naive than for memory populations.

Regarding this clone: Its antigen is still unknown.

Naive CD4+ cells were CD45RA-selected; the remaining cells were memory. This CDR3 contains 15 residues. The V gene's germline CDR1 is SGDLS and CDR2 YYNGEE. V lost 1 base and J 3 bases, leaving 10 bases between the germline ends. Assay: immunoSEQ multiplex PCR; the TCRdb copy retains only in-frame clones and omits some. The profile shows roughly 2.2 million clones, approximately 90% of them singletons. The genes are TRBV9 and TRBJ2-2; D unresolved. The sample taken for sequencing was naive CD4+ T cells from PBMCs. Regarding subset: CD45RA+ positively selected. The receptor's source is a man aged 18 to 29 in good health. Some clones in this sample may be carry-over from other donors' samples. The CDR3 coding sequence is TGTGCCAGCAGCGTAAGTTTGGCGGACACCGGGGAGCTGTTTTTT. Its protein product is CASSVSLADTGELFF.